The source of this T cell receptor beta chain is a study of OX40 agonist ivuxolimab in advanced cancers. The study in broad terms: Ivuxolimab was an agonistic, fully human IgG2 monoclonal antibody directed against OX40 (CD134), a costimulatory receptor. Intravenous ivuxolimab was administered to patients every 2 weeks at six dose levels: 0.01, 0.1, 0.3, 1.5, 3 and 10 mg/kg. Of the roughly 52 dose-escalation patients, hepatocellular carcinoma was present in around 19, melanoma in approximately 15, renal cell carcinoma in 9 and head and neck cancer in 9. In the dose-escalation cohort, around four fifths of patients were male, and the mean age was roughly 60 years, with a range of roughly 23 to 85. Patients were allowed to have had prior anti-PD-1, anti-PD-L1 or anti-CTLA-4 therapy, and around 41% of the dose-escalation patients had previously received checkpoint inhibitors. Partial responses occurred in three dose-escalation patients: two with cutaneous melanoma and one with hepatocellular carcinoma. The point of sequencing TCRbeta in the periphery was to test whether ivuxolimab changed TCR sequence diversity and drove clonal T-cell expansion. The paper covers the monotherapy dose-escalation part of the phase I ivuxolimab trial, which included N ≈ 54 patients.

Patients with a history of autoimmune disease or receiving systemic immunosuppression were excluded from the trial. In every dose cohort, peripheral blood was drawn for TCR sequencing at baseline, cycle 4 day 1, and cycle 7 day 1. Samples came from an open-label, multicenter, first-in-human phase I dose-escalation trial of ivuxolimab. The trial enrolled adults with locally advanced or metastatic head and neck squamous cell, hepatocellular, melanoma or renal cell carcinoma. CD4+ and CD8+ T cells were sorted separately from peripheral blood before TCR sequencing. Notes on this clone: Which antigen it targets is not known. No base-level quality is on record; no much larger clone is a single base apart.

Overall study outcomes, separate from this receptor: Clonal expansion of both CD4+ and CD8+ blood T cells was observed from baseline to week 6 at doses 0.1 to 3.0 mg/kg. Partial responders in the 0.1-3.0 mg/kg groups had among the lowest normalized peripheral clonal expansion, especially among CD8+ T cells. After ivuxolimab, CD8+ T cells had more expanded clones than CD4+ T cells on average. Low levels of normalized T-cell clonal expansion were also seen in some nonresponding patients. Which antigens the clonally expanded peripheral T cells were specific for was not determined.

Per the germline V gene, SGHRS is the CDR1 and YFSETQ is the CDR2. V gives up 4 bases and J gives up 9 bases, and the segment between their germline ends measures 8 bases. The CDR3, from cysteine to phenylalanine, totals 11 residues. The only DNA kept is the CDR3, 33 bases in frame from the first base. For sequencing of the TCRbeta CDR3 region, genomic DNA was extracted from the sorted cells. The immunoSEQ Assay was used for sequencing of TCRbeta CDR3 regions. TCRdb mirrors the immuneACCESS table, restricted to in-frame sequences. Some clones are absent from its copies; in checked studies, under half trace to an unresolved V gene, and the reason for the others is unknown. The sample table contains 83,000 or so clones; only one count was recorded for more than 90% of them. Approximately 0.69% of the sample lies in the top ten.

Sequencing used CD4+ or CD8+ T cells sorted from blood, obtained in a trial of the OX40 agonist ivuxolimab. In this chain, TRBV5-1 is recombined with TRBJ2-1, with the D gene not clear enough to name. The clonotype originates from an adult with an advanced solid tumor such as melanoma, head and neck, liver or kidney cancer. The DNA is TGCGCCAGCAGCCGTAGCAGTGAGCAGTTCTTC. Its translation reads: CASSRSSEQFF.